This T cell receptor (beta chain) was obtained from a study of T cells expressing NK-cell markers (dated by TCRdb to about 2020). Background for the entire study: In sorted CD3+CD56+NKG2C+, CD3+CD56+NKG2C- and CD3+CD56-NKG2C+ T-cell subsets from several donors, TCR beta-chain repertoires were profiled. Among the eight sequenced donors, seven were HCMV-seropositive and one was HCMV-seronegative. The eight sequenced donors were randomly selected healthy volunteers, three men and five women. Libraries were sequenced as 2 x 150 bp reads on Illumina HiSeq 2000/2500, MiSeq or NextSeq. Paper-wide results and their limitations: Those dominant clonotypes were again the most abundant among CD3+CD56-NKG2C+ cells in a few donors, at 28.3-60.1%. In six donors, the dominant CD3+CD56+NKG2C+ clonotypes ranked among the top 10 CD8+ clonotypes, making up roughly 1.0-7.0% of CD8+ T cells. It remained unclear whether the expanded NKG2C-expressing T cell clones were specific for HCMV antigens.

As to this clonotype: Its antigen is still unknown.

HCMV-specific IgG was detected in serum with a commercial ELISA kit to determine HCMV serostatus. Ficoll density gradient centrifugation was used to isolate peripheral blood mononuclear cells from blood. The run used an Illumina HiSeq 2000. 5'RACE template switching, by which a universal primer site and unique molecular identifiers were added, was used to make TCR beta cDNA libraries. cDNA synthesis was primed from the TCR beta constant segment and was followed by two successive PCR amplification steps. On the study's bioinformatics: MIGEC handled demultiplexing of the reads and grouping by UMI, while MiTCR was used to assemble and quantify clonotypes. To exclude erroneous sequences, only TCR cDNA sequences supported by at least two reads were retained. The tcR package was used for downstream repertoire analysis, and clonotypes were matched across fractions by CDR3 nucleotide sequence plus V segment. VDJmatch was used to annotate antigen specificity against VDJdb, with one amino acid substitution in CDR3 allowed. TCRdb reprocessed the reads and lists each CDR3 protein sequence as a single entry, with no DNA. TCRdb, not the original authors, processed these V and J calls. The table held for this sample gives approximately 380,000 distinct CDR3 sequences. 5.2% of the sample is in the top ten clones.

From its cysteine to its phenylalanine, the CDR3 spans 16 amino acids. DNA was not recorded. The CDR1 and CDR2 encoded by the germline V gene are MNHEY and SVGAGI. The chain is made from TRBV6-5 and TRBJ2-1; lacking DNA, the TRBD2 call made by TCRdb goes unchecked. This clonotype was sampled from a man aged 18 to 69 in good health. Sample: blood T cells: a sorted CD56 or NKG2C T cell subset, CD4+ or CD8+ T cells, or bulk PBMC T cells (not recorded which). CDR3 reads: CASSTLAGGAYNEQFF.